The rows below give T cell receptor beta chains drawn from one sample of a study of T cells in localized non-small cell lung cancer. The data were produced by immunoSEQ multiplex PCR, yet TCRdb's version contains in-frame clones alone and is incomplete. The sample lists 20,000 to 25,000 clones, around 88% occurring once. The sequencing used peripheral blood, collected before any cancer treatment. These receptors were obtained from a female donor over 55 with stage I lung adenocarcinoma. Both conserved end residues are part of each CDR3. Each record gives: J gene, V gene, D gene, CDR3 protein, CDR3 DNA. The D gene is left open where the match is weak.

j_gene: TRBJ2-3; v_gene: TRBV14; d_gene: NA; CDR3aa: CASSQEGWGADTQYF; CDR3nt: TGTGCCAGCAGCCAAGAGGGCTGGGGGGCAGATACGCAGTATTTT
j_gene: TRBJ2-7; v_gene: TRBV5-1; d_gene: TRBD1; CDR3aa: CASSFGTGDEQYF; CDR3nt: TGCGCCAGCAGCTTCGGGACAGGGGACGAGCAGTACTTC
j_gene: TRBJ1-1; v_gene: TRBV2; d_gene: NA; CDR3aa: CASNDGMNTEAFF; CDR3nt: TGTGCCAGCAATGACGGAATGAACACTGAAGCTTTCTTT
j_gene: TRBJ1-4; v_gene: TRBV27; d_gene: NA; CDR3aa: CASSLLSLATNEKLFF; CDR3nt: TGTGCCAGCAGTTTACTCAGTTTGGCAACTAATGAAAAACTGTTTTTT
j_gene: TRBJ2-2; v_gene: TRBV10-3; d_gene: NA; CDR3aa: CAISERWTGELFF; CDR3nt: TGTGCCATCAGTGAAAGGTGGACCGGGGAGCTGTTTTTT
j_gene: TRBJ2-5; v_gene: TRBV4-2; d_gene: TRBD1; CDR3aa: CASSQEDRGGETQYF; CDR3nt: TGTGCCAGCAGCCAAGAAGACAGGGGTGGAGAGACCCAGTACTTC
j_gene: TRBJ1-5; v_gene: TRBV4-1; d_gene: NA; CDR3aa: CASSQDGGIGNQPQHF; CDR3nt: TGCGCCAGCAGCCAAGATGGGGGGATTGGCAATCAGCCCCAGCATTTT
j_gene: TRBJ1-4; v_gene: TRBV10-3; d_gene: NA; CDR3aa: CAIQAGDREKLFF; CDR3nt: TGTGCCATCCAGGCAGGGGATCGCGAAAAACTGTTTTTT
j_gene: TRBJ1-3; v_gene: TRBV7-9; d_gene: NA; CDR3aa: CASSSGVLGNTIYF; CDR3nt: TGTGCCAGCAGCTCCGGGGTGCTTGGAAACACCATATATTTT
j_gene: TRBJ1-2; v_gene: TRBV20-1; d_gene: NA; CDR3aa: CSASLDYGYTF; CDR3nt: TGCAGTGCTAGCTTGGACTATGGCTACACCTTC
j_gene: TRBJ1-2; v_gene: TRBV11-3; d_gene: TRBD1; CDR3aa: CASSLIGTGQGYTF; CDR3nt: TGTGCCAGCAGCTTAATCGGGACAGGGCAAGGCTACACCTTC
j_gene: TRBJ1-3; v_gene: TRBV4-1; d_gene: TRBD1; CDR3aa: CASSQDRAGQGSGNTIYF; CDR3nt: TGCGCCAGCAGCCAAGATCGAGCGGGACAGGGCTCTGGAAACACCATATATTTT
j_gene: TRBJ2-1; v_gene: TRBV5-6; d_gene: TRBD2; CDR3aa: CASSLRTSRVQDEQFF; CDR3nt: TGTGCCAGCAGCCTGAGGACTAGCAGGGTCCAGGATGAGCAGTTCTTC
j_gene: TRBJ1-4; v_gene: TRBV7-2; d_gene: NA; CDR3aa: CASSLDGRNEKLFF; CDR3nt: TGTGCCAGCAGCTTAGACGGCCGTAATGAAAAACTGTTTTTT
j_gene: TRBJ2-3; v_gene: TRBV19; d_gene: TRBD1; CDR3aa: CASSRLGQGPDTQYF; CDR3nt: TGTGCCAGTAGTAGACTGGGACAGGGACCAGATACGCAGTATTTT
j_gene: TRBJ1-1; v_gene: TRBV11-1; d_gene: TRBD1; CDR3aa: CASSQRSSRGGTEAFF; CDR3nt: TGTGCCAGCAGCCAGAGGTCAAGCAGGGGGGGGACTGAAGCTTTCTTT
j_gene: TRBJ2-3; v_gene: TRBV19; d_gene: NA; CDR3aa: CASSGARGLRNTQYF; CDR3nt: TGTGCCAGCTCCGGGGCGCGGGGGCTAAGGAATACGCAGTATTTT
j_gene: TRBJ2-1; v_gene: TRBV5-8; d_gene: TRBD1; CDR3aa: CASSLGQANEQFF; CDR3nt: TGTGCCAGCAGCCTGGGACAGGCTAATGAGCAGTTCTTC
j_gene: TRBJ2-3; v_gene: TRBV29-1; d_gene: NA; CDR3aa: CSVGRSGPDTQYF; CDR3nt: TGCAGCGTTGGAAGATCGGGGCCAGATACGCAGTATTTT
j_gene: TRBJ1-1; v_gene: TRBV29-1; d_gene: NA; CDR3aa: CSVTLGQNTEAFF; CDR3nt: TGCAGCGTCACTTTGGGACAGAACACTGAAGCTTTCTTT
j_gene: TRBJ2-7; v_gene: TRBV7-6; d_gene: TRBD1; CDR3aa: CASSRTGTGDSYEQYF; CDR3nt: TGTGCCAGCAGCCGTACCGGGACAGGGGACTCCTACGAGCAGTACTTC
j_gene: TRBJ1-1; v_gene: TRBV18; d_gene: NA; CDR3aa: CASSPTGTAQGEAFF; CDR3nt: TGTGCCAGCTCACCTACCGGGACCGCGCAAGGTGAAGCTTTCTTT